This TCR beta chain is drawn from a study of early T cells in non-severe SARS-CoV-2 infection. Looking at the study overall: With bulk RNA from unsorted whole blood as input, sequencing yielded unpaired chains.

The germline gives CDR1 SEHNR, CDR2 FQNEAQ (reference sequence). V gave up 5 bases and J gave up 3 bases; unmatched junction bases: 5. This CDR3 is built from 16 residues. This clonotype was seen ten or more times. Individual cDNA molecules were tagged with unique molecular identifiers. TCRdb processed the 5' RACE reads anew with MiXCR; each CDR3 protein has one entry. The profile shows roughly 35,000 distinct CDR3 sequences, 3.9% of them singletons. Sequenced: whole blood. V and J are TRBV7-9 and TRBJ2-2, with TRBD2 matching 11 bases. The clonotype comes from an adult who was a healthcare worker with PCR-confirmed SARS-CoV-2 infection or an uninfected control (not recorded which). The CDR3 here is CASSTLLAGDTGELFF. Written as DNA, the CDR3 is TGTGCCAGCAGCACCTTACTAGCGGGAGACACCGGGGAGCTGTTTTTT. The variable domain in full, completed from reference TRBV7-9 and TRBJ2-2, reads DTGVSQNPRHKITKRGQNVTFRCDPISEHNRLYWYRQTLGQGPEFLTYFQNEAQLEKSRLLSDRFSAERPKGSFSTLEIQRTEQGDSAMYLCASSTLLAGDTGELFFGEGSRLTVL.